This is a list of T cell receptor beta chains from one sample in a study of beta chain features in type 1 diabetes. Generated by immunoSEQ multiplex PCR, the TCRdb table keeps only in-frame clones and is missing some. Of around 310,000 clones listed, 13% are singletons. The source material was naive CD4+ T cells from blood. The receptors were gathered from a woman aged 18 to 35 with type 1 diabetes. Each CDR3 is given with its conserved first and last residue. The D gene is left open where the match is weak. A clone size is listed for some rows: how often the clone was seen (once, few, many), or a class if it is expanded.

.	13	.	TRBJ2-7	TRBV11-2	CASSLGVRYEQYF	TGTGCCAGCAGCCTGGGAGTGCGGTACGAGCAGTACTTC
.	13	.	TRBJ2-7	TRBV28	CATLSGDSYEQYF	TGTGCCACCCTTTCCGGGGACTCCTACGAGCAGTACTTC
TRBD2	17	.	TRBJ2-2	TRBV14	CASSRRSSGSSTGELFF	TGTGCCAGCAGCCGACGCTCTAGCGGGAGCAGCACCGGGGAGCTGTTTTTT
TRBD2	16	.	TRBJ2-2	TRBV11-3	CASSSGSGRGTGELFF	TGTGCCAGCAGCTCCGGGAGCGGGAGAGGGACCGGGGAGCTGTTTTTT
TRBD1	15	.	TRBJ1-5	TRBV2	CASSGDRGPYQPQHF	TGTGCCAGCAGTGGCGACAGGGGCCCTTATCAGCCCCAGCATTTT
TRBD1	15	.	TRBJ2-1	TRBV18	CASSPGQGDNNEQFF	TGTGCCAGCTCCCCCGGACAGGGAGACAACAATGAGCAGTTCTTC
TRBD1	14	.	TRBJ2-3	TRBV5-1	CASRTGPGADTQYF	TGCGCCAGCAGGACAGGGCCGGGTGCAGATACGCAGTATTTT
TRBD1	16	.	TRBJ2-1	TRBV7-2	CASSTRTGEGYNEQFF	TGTGCCAGCAGCACCCGGACAGGGGAGGGCTACAATGAGCAGTTCTTC
.	12	few	TRBJ1-5	TRBV30	CAWSLAGVTQHF	TGTGCCTGGAGCTTAGCAGGGGTTACCCAGCATTTT
TRBD1	15	.	TRBJ1-1	TRBV6-5	CASSSLTGGIDEAFF	TGTGCCAGCAGTTCGTTGACAGGGGGCATCGATGAAGCTTTCTTT
TRBD1	13	.	TRBJ1-4	TRBV7-8	CASRGQGGEKLFF	TGTGCCAGCAGGGGACAGGGAGGAGAAAAACTGTTTTTT
.	11	.	TRBJ2-3	TRBV10-3	CAIRVSDTQYF	TGTGCCATAAGAGTTTCAGATACGCAGTATTTT
.	15	once	TRBJ1-5	TRBV5-5	CASSLFGQGDQPQHF	TGTGCCAGCAGCTTGTTCGGGCAGGGCGATCAGCCCCAGCATTTT
.	16	few	TRBJ1-2	TRBV29-1	CSVALPAERGSYGYTF	TGCAGCGTAGCCCTACCCGCCGAGAGGGGGTCGTATGGCTACACCTTC
.	15	.	TRBJ2-3	TRBV4-1	CASSQLGLSTDTQYF	TGCGCCAGCAGCCAATTGGGGCTCAGCACAGATACGCAGTATTTT
.	15	few	TRBJ1-1	TRBV7-9	CASTPFMGQNTEAFF	TGTGCCAGCACCCCGTTCATGGGACAGAACACTGAAGCTTTCTTT
.	12	.	TRBJ2-7	TRBV30	CAWNRGGREQYF	TGTGCCTGGAACAGGGGGGGGCGGGAGCAGTACTTC
.	11	few	TRBJ2-5	TRBV30	CAWSMRETQYF	TGTGCCTGGAGTATGAGGGAGACCCAGTACTTC
TRBD1	15	.	TRBJ2-7	TRBV2	CASSIVRTGRYEQYF	TGTGCCAGCAGTATCGTCCGGACAGGGCGCTACGAGCAGTACTTC
.	11	few	TRBJ2-1	TRBV20-1	CSAPTYNEQFF	TGCAGTGCTCCCACCTACAATGAGCAGTTCTTC
TRBD2	12	few	TRBJ2-5	TRBV29-1	CSVRLAGKSQYF	TGCAGCGTACGACTAGCGGGAAAATCCCAGTACTTC
TRBD1	14	.	TRBJ1-4	TRBV5-4	CASSKDRGSEKLFF	TGTGCCAGCAGCAAGGACAGGGGATCAGAAAAACTGTTTTTT
TRBD2	14	few	TRBJ2-7	TRBV6-1	CASRSTSGSVEQYF	TGTGCCAGCAGATCGACTAGCGGGAGTGTCGAGCAGTACTTC
.	13	.	TRBJ2-1	TRBV9	CASSGGGGNEQFF	TGTGCCAGCAGCGGGGGAGGGGGAAATGAGCAGTTCTTC
TRBD1	15	.	TRBJ2-7	TRBV28	CASSPSGQGSYEQYF	TGTGCCAGCAGTCCCTCCGGACAGGGCAGCTACGAGCAGTACTTC
TRBD2	18	.	TRBJ2-6	TRBV13	CASSFYLAGSGGANVLTF	TGTGCCAGCAGCTTTTACCTAGCGGGGTCAGGTGGGGCCAACGTCCTGACTTTC
TRBD2	15	.	TRBJ2-5	TRBV7-2	CASSLGGLALETQYF	TGTGCCAGCAGCCTGGGGGGACTAGCCTTGGAGACCCAGTACTTC
TRBD2	16	.	TRBJ2-1	TRBV7-2	CASSLVGLAGGGEQFF	TGTGCCAGCAGCTTGGTGGGACTAGCGGGAGGGGGTGAGCAGTTCTTC
TRBD1	15	.	TRBJ1-1	TRBV7-2	CASSPPTGGTTEAFF	TGTGCCAGCAGCCCTCCGACAGGGGGCACAACTGAAGCTTTCTTT
.	13	.	TRBJ1-1	TRBV7-2	CASSPQGSTEAFF	TGTGCCAGCAGCCCTCAGGGAAGCACTGAAGCTTTCTTT
.	14	.	TRBJ1-4	TRBV7-9	CASSPSQSREKLFF	TGTGCCAGCAGTCCTAGCCAATCGAGAGAAAAACTGTTTTTT
.	15	.	TRBJ1-3	TRBV9	CASSASGDPGNTIYF	TGTGCCAGCAGCGCGTCGGGGGACCCTGGAAACACCATATATTTT
.	14	few	TRBJ2-3	TRBV5-4	CASSFGISTDTQYF	TGTGCCAGCAGCTTCGGGATTTCCACAGATACGCAGTATTTT
.	13	.	TRBJ1-5	TRBV4-1	CASSQAVDQPQHF	TGCGCCAGCAGCCAAGCGGTGGATCAGCCCCAGCATTTT
TRBD1	14	.	TRBJ2-7	TRBV18	CASSPGTASYEQYF	TGTGCCAGCTCACCAGGGACAGCCTCCTACGAGCAGTACTTC
TRBD1	14	.	TRBJ1-2	TRBV19	CASRSGGRGYGYTF	TGTGCCAGTAGATCAGGGGGCAGGGGGTATGGCTACACCTTC
TRBD2	16	few	TRBJ2-7	TRBV9	CASSVGGLAGDGEQYF	TGTGCCAGCAGCGTAGGGGGGCTAGCGGGAGATGGGGAGCAGTACTTC
TRBD1	14	.	TRBJ1-2	TRBV27	CASRQTGGIFGYTF	TGTGCCAGCAGGCAGACAGGGGGGATTTTTGGCTACACCTTC
.	15	.	TRBJ1-5	TRBV7-6	CASSLRGYSNQPQHF	TGTGCCAGCAGCTTACGAGGGTACAGCAATCAGCCCCAGCATTTT
TRBD1	14	.	TRBJ2-1	TRBV30	CAWSGGQGIGEQFF	TGTGCCTGGAGTGGGGGACAGGGAATAGGTGAGCAGTTCTTC
TRBD2	15	few	TRBJ2-1	TRBV7-2	CASSLGGRGFDEQFF	TGTGCCAGCAGCTTAGGCGGGAGGGGTTTCGATGAGCAGTTCTTC
.	13	few	TRBJ1-5	TRBV27	CASSPSPGQPQHF	TGTGCCAGCAGTCCCTCCCCAGGCCAGCCCCAGCATTTT
.	12	.	TRBJ2-1	TRBV7-9	CASSQNGEKQFF	TGTGCCAGCAGTCAAAACGGGGAGAAGCAGTTCTTC
TRBD1	13	few	TRBJ2-7	TRBV6-6	CASRPGQEYEQYF	TGTGCCAGCCGCCCGGGACAGGAGTACGAGCAGTACTTC
TRBD2	15	.	TRBJ2-7	TRBV6-6	CATSTVGGGAYEQYF	TGTGCCACCTCTACCGTGGGCGGGGGGGCCTACGAGCAGTACTTC
TRBD2	17	.	TRBJ2-1	TRBV4-3	CASSQAGTSGRAYEQFF	TGCGCCAGCAGCCAAGCCGGGACTAGCGGGAGGGCCTATGAGCAGTTCTTC